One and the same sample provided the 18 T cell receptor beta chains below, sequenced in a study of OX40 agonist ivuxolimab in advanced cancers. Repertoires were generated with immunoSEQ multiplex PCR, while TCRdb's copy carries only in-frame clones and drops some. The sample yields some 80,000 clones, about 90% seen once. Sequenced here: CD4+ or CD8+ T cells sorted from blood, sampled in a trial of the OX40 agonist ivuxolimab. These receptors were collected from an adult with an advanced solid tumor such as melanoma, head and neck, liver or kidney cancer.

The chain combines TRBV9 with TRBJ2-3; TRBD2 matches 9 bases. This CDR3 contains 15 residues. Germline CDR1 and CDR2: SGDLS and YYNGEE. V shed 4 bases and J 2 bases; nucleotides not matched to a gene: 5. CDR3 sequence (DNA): TGTGCCAGCAGCTCCCTAGCGGGGCCCACAGATACGCAGTATTTT. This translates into CASSSLAGPTDTQYF.

The CDR3 region is CASSESGTAGNTIYF. The CDR3 bases are TGCGCCAGCAGTGAGTCGGGTACAGCTGGAAACACCATATATTTT. This chain connects TRBV10-1 to TRBJ1-3; D not certain. This CDR3 is 15 amino acids long. Per germline, CDR1 WNHNN and CDR2 SYGVQD (reference sequence). Trimming removed 0 bases from V and 2 bases from J, with 8 bases in between.

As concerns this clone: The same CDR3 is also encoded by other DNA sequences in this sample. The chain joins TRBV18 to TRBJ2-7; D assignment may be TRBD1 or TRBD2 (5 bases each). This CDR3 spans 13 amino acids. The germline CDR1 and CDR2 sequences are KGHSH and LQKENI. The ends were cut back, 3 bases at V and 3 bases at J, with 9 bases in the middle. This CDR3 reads CASSPGTDYEQYF. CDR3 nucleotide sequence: TGTGCCAGCTCACCGGGGACGGACTACGAGCAGTACTTC.

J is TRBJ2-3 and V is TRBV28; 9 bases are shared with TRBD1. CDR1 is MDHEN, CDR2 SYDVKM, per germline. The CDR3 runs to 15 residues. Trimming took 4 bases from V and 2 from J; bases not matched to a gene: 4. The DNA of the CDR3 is TGTGCCAGCAGTTCAGGACAGGGGTACACAGATACGCAGTATTTT. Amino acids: CASSSGQGYTDTQYF.

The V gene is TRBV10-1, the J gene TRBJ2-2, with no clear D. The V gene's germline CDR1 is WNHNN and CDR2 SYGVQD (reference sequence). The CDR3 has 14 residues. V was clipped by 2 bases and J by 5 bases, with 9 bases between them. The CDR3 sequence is CASSELAGTGELFF. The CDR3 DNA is TGCGCCAGCAGTGAGCTCGCTGGGACCGGGGAGCTGTTTTTT.

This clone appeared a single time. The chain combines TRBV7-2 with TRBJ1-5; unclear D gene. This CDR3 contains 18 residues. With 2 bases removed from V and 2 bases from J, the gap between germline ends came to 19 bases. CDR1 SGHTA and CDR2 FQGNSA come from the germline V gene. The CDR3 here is CASSLKVEGFRGNQPQHF. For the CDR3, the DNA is TGTGCCAGCAGCTTAAAGGTCGAGGGCTTTAGGGGCAATCAGCCCCAGCATTTT. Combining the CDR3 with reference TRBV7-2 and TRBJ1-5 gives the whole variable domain GAGVSQSPSNKVTEKGKDVELRCDPISGHTALYWYRQSLGQGLEFLIYFQGNSAPDKSGLPSDRFSAERTGGSVSTLTIQRTQQEDSAVYLCASSLKVEGFRGNQPQHFGDGTRLSIL.

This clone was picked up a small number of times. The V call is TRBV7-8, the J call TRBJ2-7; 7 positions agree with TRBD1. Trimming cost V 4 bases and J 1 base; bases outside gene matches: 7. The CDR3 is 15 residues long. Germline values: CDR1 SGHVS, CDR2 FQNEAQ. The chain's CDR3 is CASSSTGVVSYEQYF. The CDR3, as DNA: TGTGCCAGCAGCTCCACAGGGGTCGTATCCTACGAGCAGTACTTC.

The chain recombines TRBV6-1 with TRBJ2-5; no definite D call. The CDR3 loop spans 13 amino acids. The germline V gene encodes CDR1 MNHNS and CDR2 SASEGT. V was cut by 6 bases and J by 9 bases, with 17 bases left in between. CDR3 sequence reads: CASRADGAWAQYF. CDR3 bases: TGTGCCAGCAGGGCGGACGGAGCTTGGGCCCAGTACTTC.

The CDR3 nucleotides read TGTGCCAGCAGTTTCCTCGCAGCGGGAGGGCCCGGGGAGCTGTTTTTT. The encoded protein is CASSFLAAGGPGELFF. The chain joins TRBV6-5 to TRBJ2-2; 10 bases map to TRBD2. V shed 4 bases, J shed 6 bases, and the junction held 8 bases outside the gene matches. The V gene's germline CDR1 is MNHEY and CDR2 SVGAGI. This CDR3 is built from 16 residues.

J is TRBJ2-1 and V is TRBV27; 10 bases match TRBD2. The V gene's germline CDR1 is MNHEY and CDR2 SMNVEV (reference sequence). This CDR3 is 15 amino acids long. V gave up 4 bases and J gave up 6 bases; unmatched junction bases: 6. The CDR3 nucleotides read TGTGCCAGCAGTTCCGAAGCGGGAGGGCTCAATGAGCAGTTCTTC. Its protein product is CASSSEAGGLNEQFF.

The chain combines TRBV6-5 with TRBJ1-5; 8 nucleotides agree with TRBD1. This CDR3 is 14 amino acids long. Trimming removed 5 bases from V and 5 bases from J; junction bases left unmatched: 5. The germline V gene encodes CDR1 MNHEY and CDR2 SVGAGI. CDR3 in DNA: TGTGCCAGCAGTCCCTCGACAGGGGATCAGCCCCAGCATTTT. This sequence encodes CASSPSTGDQPQHF.

The CDR3: CASSYSTVNTEAFF. The CDR3, as DNA: TGTGCCAGCAGTTACTCGACGGTGAACACTGAAGCTTTCTTT. The V and J genes are TRBV6-5 and TRBJ1-1; no firm D call. The CDR3 covers 14 residues. Germline-derived CDR1 and CDR2 are MNHEY and SVGAGI. The V end lost 0 bases, the J end lost 0 bases, and 5 bases lay between the germline ends.

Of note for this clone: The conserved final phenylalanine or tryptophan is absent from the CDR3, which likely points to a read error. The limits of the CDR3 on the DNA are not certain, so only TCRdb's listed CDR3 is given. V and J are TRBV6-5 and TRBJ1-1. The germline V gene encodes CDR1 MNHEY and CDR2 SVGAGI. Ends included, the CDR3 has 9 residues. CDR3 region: CASRSRSGG.

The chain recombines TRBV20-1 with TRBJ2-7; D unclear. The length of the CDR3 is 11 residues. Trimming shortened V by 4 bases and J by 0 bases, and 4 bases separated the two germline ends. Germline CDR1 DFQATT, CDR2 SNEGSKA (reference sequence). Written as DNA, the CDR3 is TGCAGTGCTATCTTCTCCTACGAGCAGTACTTC. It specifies CSAIFSYEQYF.

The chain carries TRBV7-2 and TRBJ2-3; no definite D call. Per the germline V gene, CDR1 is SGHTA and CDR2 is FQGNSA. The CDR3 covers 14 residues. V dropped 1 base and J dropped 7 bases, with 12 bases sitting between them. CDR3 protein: CASSLGRQENTQYF. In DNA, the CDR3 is TGTGCCAGCAGCTTAGGTAGACAAGAGAATACGCAGTATTTT.

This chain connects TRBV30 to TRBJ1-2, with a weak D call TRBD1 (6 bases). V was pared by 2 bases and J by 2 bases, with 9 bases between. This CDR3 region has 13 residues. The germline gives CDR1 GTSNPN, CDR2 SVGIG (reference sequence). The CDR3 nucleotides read TGTGCCTGGAGTCTGGGACACAACTATGGCTACACCTTC. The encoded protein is CAWSLGHNYGYTF.

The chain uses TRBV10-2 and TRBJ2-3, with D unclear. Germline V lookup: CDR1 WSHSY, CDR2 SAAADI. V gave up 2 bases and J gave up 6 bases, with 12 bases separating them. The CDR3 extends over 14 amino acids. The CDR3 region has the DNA TGCGCCAGCAGTGAGCCGACTTATGGGGATACGCAGTATTTT. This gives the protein CASSEPTYGDTQYF.

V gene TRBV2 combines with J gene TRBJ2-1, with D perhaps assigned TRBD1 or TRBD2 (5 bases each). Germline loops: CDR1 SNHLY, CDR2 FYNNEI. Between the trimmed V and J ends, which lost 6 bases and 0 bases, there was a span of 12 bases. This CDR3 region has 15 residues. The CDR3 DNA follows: TGTGCCAGCAGGAGGGACCAACGCTCCTACAATGAGCAGTTCTTC. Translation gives CASRRDQRSYNEQFF.